Each of the 3 T cell receptor beta chains below was sequenced from the same sample in a study of shared clonotypes between healthy human individuals. Method: immunoSEQ multiplex PCR; TCRdb's copy keeps in-frame clones and lacks some. The sample comprises 2 million to 3 million clones, approximately 93% of which are singletons, and about 0.34% rests with the top ten. What was sequenced was naive CD4+ T cells from PBMCs. Specified subset: CD45RA+ positively selected. The receptor source for this set is a man aged 18 to 29 in good health. Some clones in this sample may be carry-over from other donors' samples.

This rearrangement joins TRBV11-2 to TRBJ1-1, with D possibly TRBD1 on 5 matching bases. CDR3 size: 13 residues. In germline, CDR1 is SGHAT, CDR2 FQNNGV. V lost 1 base and J lost 4, with 7 bases in between. The chain's CDR3 is CASSLGRATEAFF. CDR3 nucleotides: TGTGCCAGCAGCTTAGGCAGGGCCACTGAAGCTTTCTTT.

The chain combines TRBV9 with TRBJ1-3; no clear D gene. The CDR3 has 14 amino acids. Germline V CDR1 and CDR2: SGDLS, YYNGEE. V lost 5 bases to trimming and J lost 2 bases, with 11 bases between them. In DNA, the CDR3 is TGTGCCAGCAGGGCGTCCCTAGCTGGAAACACCATATATTTT. Encoded protein: CASRASLAGNTIYF.

The chain joins TRBV18 to TRBJ2-7, with 9 bases identical to TRBD2. This CDR3 comprises 15 residues. The V and J ends lost 2 bases and 6 bases, in that order; junction bases with no gene match: 8. CDR1 is KGHSH and CDR2 is LQKENI in the germline V gene. CDR3 DNA: TGTGCCAGCTCACCATATGTAGCGGGAGCGGTCGAGCAGTACTTC. This sequence encodes CASSPYVAGAVEQYF.